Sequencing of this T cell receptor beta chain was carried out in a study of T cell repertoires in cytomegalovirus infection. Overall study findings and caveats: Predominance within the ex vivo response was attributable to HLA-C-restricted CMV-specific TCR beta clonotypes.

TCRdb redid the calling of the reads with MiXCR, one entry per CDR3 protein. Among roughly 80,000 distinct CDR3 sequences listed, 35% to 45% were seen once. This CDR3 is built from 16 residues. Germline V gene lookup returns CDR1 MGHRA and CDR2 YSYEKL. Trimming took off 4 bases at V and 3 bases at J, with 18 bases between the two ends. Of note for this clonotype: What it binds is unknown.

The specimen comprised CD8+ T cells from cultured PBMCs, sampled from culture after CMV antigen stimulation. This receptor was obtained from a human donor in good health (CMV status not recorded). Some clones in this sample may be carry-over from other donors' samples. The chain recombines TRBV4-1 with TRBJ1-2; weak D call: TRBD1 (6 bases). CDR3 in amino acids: CASSPGPGARHYGYTF. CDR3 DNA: TGCGCCAGCAGCCCCGGGCCAGGGGCGAGACACTATGGCTACACCTTC.